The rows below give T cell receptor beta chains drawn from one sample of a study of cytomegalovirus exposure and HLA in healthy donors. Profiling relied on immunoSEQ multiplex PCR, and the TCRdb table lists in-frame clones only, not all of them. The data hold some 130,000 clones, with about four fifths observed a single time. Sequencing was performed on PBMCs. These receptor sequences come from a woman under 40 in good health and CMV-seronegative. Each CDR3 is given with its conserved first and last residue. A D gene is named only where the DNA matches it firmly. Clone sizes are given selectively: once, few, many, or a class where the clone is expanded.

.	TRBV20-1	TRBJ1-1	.	CSAPLNREAFF	TGCAGTGCTCCGCTCAACAGGGAAGCTTTCTTT
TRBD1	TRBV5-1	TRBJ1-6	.	CASSLSGTGGSPLHF	TGCGCCAGCAGCTTGTCCGGGACAGGCGGATCACCCCTCCACTTT
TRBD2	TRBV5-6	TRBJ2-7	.	CASSRDRTSGAYEQYF	TGTGCCAGCAGCCGCGATCGGACTAGCGGGGCCTACGAGCAGTACTTC
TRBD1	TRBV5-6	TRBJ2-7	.	CASSPGQRYEQYF	TGTGCCAGCAGCCCGGGACAGCGATACGAGCAGTACTTC
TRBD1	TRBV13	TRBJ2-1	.	CASSKYTGTGAMSSYNEQFF	TGTGCCAGCAGCAAATATACCGGGACAGGGGCCATGAGCTCCTACAATGAGCAGTTCTTC
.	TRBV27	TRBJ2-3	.	CASSAKVPEGARTQYF	TGTGCCAGCAGTGCAAAGGTGCCGGAGGGAGCGAGGACGCAGTATTTT
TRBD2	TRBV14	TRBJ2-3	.	CASSQPRGGSTDTQYF	TGTGCCAGCAGCCAACCCCGGGGGGGGAGCACAGATACGCAGTATTTT
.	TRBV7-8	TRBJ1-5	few	CASSLDRVSNQPQHF	TGTGCCAGCAGCTTAGACAGGGTCAGCAATCAGCCCCAGCATTTT
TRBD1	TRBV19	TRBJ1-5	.	CASREGQGYSEPQHF	TGTGCCAGTAGGGAGGGACAGGGATACTCGGAGCCCCAGCATTTT
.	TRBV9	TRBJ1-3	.	CASSVSPTQPGNTIYF	TGTGCCAGCAGCGTAAGCCCTACGCAACCTGGAAACACCATATATTTT
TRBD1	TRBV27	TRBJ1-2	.	CASSSGQYYGYTF	TGTGCCAGCAGTTCGGGACAGTACTATGGCTACACCTTC
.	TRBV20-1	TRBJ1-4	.	CSASGREKLFF	TGCAGTGCTAGTGGCAGGGAAAAACTGTTTTTT